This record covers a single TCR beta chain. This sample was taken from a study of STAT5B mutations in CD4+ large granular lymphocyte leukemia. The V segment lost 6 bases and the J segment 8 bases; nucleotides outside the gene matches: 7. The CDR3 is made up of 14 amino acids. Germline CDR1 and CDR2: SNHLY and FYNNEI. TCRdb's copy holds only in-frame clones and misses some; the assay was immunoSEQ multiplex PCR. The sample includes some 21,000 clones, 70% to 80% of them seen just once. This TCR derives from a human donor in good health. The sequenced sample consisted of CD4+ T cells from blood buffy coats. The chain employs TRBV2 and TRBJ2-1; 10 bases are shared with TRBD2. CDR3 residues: CASRGLATRDEQFF. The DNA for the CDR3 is TGTGCCAGCAGGGGACTAGCGACGAGGGATGAGCAGTTCTTC.